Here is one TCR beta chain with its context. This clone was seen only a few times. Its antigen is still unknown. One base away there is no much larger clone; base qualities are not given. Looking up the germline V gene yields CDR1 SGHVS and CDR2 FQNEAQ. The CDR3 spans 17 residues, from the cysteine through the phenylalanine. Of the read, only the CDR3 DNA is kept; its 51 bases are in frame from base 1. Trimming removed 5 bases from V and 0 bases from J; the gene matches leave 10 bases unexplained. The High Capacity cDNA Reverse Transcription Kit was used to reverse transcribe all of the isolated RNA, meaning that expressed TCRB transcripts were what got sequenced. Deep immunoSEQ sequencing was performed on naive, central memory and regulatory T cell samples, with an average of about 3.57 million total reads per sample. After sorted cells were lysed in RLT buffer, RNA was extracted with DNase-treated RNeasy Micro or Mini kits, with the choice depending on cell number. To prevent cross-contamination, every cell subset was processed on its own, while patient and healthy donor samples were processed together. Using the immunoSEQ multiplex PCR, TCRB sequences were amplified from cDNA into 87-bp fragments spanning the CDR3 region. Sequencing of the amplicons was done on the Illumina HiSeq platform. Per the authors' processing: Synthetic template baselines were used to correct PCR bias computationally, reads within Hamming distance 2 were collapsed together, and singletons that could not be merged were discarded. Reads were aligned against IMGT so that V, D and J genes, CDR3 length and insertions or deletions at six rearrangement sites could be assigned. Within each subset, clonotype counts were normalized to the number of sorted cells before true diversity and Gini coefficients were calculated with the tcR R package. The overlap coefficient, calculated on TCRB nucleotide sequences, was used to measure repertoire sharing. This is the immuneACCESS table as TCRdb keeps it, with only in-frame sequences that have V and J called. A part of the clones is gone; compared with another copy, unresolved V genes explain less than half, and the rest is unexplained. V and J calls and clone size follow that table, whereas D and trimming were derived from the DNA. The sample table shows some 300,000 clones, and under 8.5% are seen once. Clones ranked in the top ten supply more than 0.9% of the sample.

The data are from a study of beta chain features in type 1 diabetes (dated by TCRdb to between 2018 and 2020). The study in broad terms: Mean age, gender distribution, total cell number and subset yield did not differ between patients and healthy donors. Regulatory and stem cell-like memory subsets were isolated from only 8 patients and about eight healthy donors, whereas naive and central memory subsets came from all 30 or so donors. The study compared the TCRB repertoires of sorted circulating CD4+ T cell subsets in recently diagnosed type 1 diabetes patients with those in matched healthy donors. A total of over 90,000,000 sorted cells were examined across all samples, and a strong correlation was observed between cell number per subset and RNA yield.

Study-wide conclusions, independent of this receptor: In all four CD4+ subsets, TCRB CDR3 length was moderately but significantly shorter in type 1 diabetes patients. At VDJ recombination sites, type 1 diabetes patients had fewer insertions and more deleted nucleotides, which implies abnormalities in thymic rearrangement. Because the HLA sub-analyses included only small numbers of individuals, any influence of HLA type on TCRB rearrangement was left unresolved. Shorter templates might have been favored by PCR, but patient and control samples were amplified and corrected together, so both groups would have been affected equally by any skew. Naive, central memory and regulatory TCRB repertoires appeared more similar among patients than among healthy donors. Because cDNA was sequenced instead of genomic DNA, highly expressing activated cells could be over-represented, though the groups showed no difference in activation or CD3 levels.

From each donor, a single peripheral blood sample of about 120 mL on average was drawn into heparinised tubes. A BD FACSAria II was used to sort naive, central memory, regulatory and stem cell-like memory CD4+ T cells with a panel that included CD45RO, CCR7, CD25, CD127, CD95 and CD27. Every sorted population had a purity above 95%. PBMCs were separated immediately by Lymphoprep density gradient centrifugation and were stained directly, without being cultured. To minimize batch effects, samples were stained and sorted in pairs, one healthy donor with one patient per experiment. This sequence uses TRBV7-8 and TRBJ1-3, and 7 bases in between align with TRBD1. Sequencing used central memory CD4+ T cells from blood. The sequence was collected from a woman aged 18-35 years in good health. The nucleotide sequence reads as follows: TGTGCCAGCAGCCCACATATCGACAGGGACTCTGGAAACACCATATATTTT. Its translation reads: CASSPHIDRDSGNTIYF.